Listed below are T cell receptor beta chains from one sample, sequenced in a study of response to subunit inactivated influenza vaccine. In TCRdb, the RT-PCR reads were re-called with MiXCR into one record per CDR3 protein. The sample holds about 540,000 distinct CDR3 sequences; around 21% are singletons and the top ten take 2.5% to 3%. The data were also submitted as part of a second study, on T cells expressing NK-cell markers.

The source was CD4+ T cells sorted from PBMCs, collected about 12 days after vaccination. The receptors come from a man aged 45-65 years who received an inactivated influenza vaccine. CDR3s include the opening cysteine and the closing phenylalanine or tryptophan. The D gene is left open where the match is weak. For some rows the clone size is stated as once, few or many, or as a class when expanded; others skip it.

J gene: TRBJ2-2
clone size: NA
V gene: TRBV24-1
D gene: NA
CDR3 DNA: TGTGCCACCAGTGATTTTACTACCGGGGAGCTGTTTTTT
CDR3 protein: CATSDFTTGELFF

J gene: TRBJ2-5
clone size: NA
V gene: TRBV10-3
D gene: TRBD1
CDR3 DNA: TGTGCCACCCAGCCCTGGACAGGGGGCGAGGAGACCCAGTACTTC
CDR3 protein: CATQPWTGGEETQYF

J gene: TRBJ2-5
clone size: NA
V gene: TRBV15
D gene: TRBD2
CDR3 DNA: TGTGCCACCAGCAGAGATCTGCTAGCGGGGGGAAACAAAGAGACCCAGTACTTC
CDR3 protein: CATSRDLLAGGNKETQYF

J gene: TRBJ1-5
clone size: NA
V gene: TRBV7-2
D gene: NA
CDR3 DNA: TGTGCCAGCAGCTTACTAAATCAGCCCCAGCATTTT
CDR3 protein: CASSLLNQPQHF

J gene: TRBJ2-7
clone size: few
V gene: TRBV29-1
D gene: TRBD2
CDR3 DNA: TGCAGCGTTGAAAGCGGGGCTGACTACGAGCAGTACTTC
CDR3 protein: CSVESGADYEQYF

J gene: TRBJ2-3
clone size: few
V gene: TRBV4-2
D gene: NA
CDR3 DNA: TGTGCCAGCAGCCAGACGGTACAGTCCGGAACGCAGTATTTT
CDR3 protein: CASSQTVQSGTQYF

J gene: TRBJ2-3
clone size: few
V gene: TRBV7-2
D gene: TRBD2
CDR3 DNA: TGTGCCAGCAGCTTCGGGACTATATCAGATACGCAGTATTTT
CDR3 protein: CASSFGTISDTQYF

J gene: TRBJ2-1
clone size: NA
V gene: TRBV19
D gene: TRBD2
CDR3 DNA: TGTGCCAGTAGTATTAGAGATTTAGGGACTAAATACAATGAGCAGTTCTTC
CDR3 protein: CASSIRDLGTKYNEQFF

J gene: TRBJ1-3
clone size: NA
V gene: TRBV6-1
D gene: NA
CDR3 DNA: TGTGCCACCTCCGCGCGCCGGGGGCCTGGAAACACCATATATTTT
CDR3 protein: CATSARRGPGNTIYF

J gene: TRBJ2-5
clone size: NA
V gene: TRBV7-2
D gene: TRBD2
CDR3 DNA: TGTGCCAGCACCCGGCAGCGGGGGGGCGTCCAAGAGACCCAGTACTTC
CDR3 protein: CASTRQRGGVQETQYF

J gene: TRBJ1-4
clone size: NA
V gene: TRBV7-2
D gene: NA
CDR3 DNA: TGTGCCAGCAGCTTGGGGTTAGCAACTAATGAAAAACTGTTTTTT
CDR3 protein: CASSLGLATNEKLFF

J gene: TRBJ1-2
clone size: NA
V gene: TRBV24-1
D gene: NA
CDR3 DNA: TGTGCCACCAGGTCCGGCCCCCGCTACACCTTC
CDR3 protein: CATRSGPRYTF

J gene: TRBJ2-1
clone size: NA
V gene: TRBV12-3/TRBV12-4
D gene: TRBD2
CDR3 DNA: TGTGCCAGCGGGAGCGGGGGAGCCTCCTACAATGAGCAGTTCTTC
CDR3 protein: CASGSGGASYNEQFF

J gene: TRBJ2-1
clone size: NA
V gene: TRBV11-2
D gene: NA
CDR3 DNA: TGTGCCAGCAGTTCCCGGCAGGGGCCCATCCTATACAATGAGCAGTTCTTC
CDR3 protein: CASSSRQGPILYNEQFF

J gene: TRBJ1-5
clone size: NA
V gene: TRBV7-8
D gene: NA
CDR3 DNA: TGTGCCAGCAGCGCCTTAAATCAGCCCCAGCATTTT
CDR3 protein: CASSALNQPQHF

J gene: TRBJ2-3
clone size: few
V gene: TRBV20-1
D gene: TRBD1
CDR3 DNA: TGCAGTGCCCGCGTTCCGGGACAGGGTGCGGCAGATACGCAGTATTTT
CDR3 protein: CSARVPGQGAADTQYF

J gene: TRBJ1-5
clone size: NA
V gene: TRBV20-1
D gene: NA
CDR3 DNA: TGCAGTGTAGTTCGAAGCAATCAGCCCCAGCATTTT
CDR3 protein: CSVVRSNQPQHF

J gene: TRBJ2-2
clone size: NA
V gene: TRBV28
D gene: TRBD1
CDR3 DNA: TGTGCCGCAGGGGGGACAGGGCCCCCCGGGGAGCTGTTTTTT
CDR3 protein: CAAGGTGPPGELFF

J gene: TRBJ2-2
clone size: NA
V gene: TRBV2
D gene: NA
CDR3 DNA: TGTGCCAGCATAGGGATAGCCGGGGAGCTGTTTTTT
CDR3 protein: CASIGIAGELFF

J gene: TRBJ2-3
clone size: NA
V gene: TRBV5-1
D gene: NA
CDR3 DNA: TGCGCCAGCAGCACCAGTAGCCCGGGCACAGATACGCAGTATTTT
CDR3 protein: CASSTSSPGTDTQYF

J gene: TRBJ2-2
clone size: NA
V gene: TRBV5-1
D gene: NA
CDR3 DNA: TGCGCCAGCAGCCCTCACAAGGGAGGGAACACCGGGGAGCTGTTTTTT
CDR3 protein: CASSPHKGGNTGELFF

J gene: TRBJ2-3
clone size: many
V gene: TRBV10-3
D gene: NA
CDR3 DNA: TGTGCCATCAGGCCGGGAGATGGCGCAGATACGCAGTATTTT
CDR3 protein: CAIRPGDGADTQYF

J gene: TRBJ1-2
clone size: NA
V gene: TRBV24-1
D gene: NA
CDR3 DNA: TGTGCCACCAGTGACCCAGGGGTTTCCGGCTACACCTTC
CDR3 protein: CATSDPGVSGYTF

J gene: TRBJ1-2
clone size: few
V gene: TRBV7-9
D gene: TRBD1
CDR3 DNA: TGTGCCAGCAGCCTTCACAGTCAGGACAGGGGGCATGGCTACACCTTC
CDR3 protein: CASSLHSQDRGHGYTF

J gene: TRBJ2-3
clone size: many
V gene: TRBV11-2
D gene: NA
CDR3 DNA: TGCGCCAGCAGCTTGGAAGGTGCCAGCACAGATACGCAGTATTTT
CDR3 protein: CASSLEGASTDTQYF

J gene: TRBJ2-3
clone size: many
V gene: TRBV15
D gene: NA
CDR3 DNA: TGTGCCACCAGCAGAGAGGGCAGCGTGGGCACAGATACGCAGTATTTT
CDR3 protein: CATSREGSVGTDTQYF

J gene: TRBJ2-5
clone size: many
V gene: TRBV7-8
D gene: NA
CDR3 DNA: TGTGCCAGCAGCTTAGGTTTTGGGAAAGAGACCCAGTACTTC
CDR3 protein: CASSLGFGKETQYF

J gene: TRBJ2-1
clone size: NA
V gene: TRBV12-3/TRBV12-4
D gene: NA
CDR3 DNA: TGTGCCAGCAGTCCCCCGGAAATGGGCTCCTACAATGAGCAGTTCTTC
CDR3 protein: CASSPPEMGSYNEQFF

J gene: TRBJ2-1
clone size: NA
V gene: TRBV11-2
D gene: TRBD2
CDR3 DNA: TGTGCCAGCAGCCGACAGGGGCCAGCGGGGGGGCTTTACAATGAGCAGTTCTTC
CDR3 protein: CASSRQGPAGGLYNEQFF

J gene: TRBJ2-7
clone size: NA
V gene: TRBV27
D gene: NA
CDR3 DNA: TGTGCCAGCTCCCGCGGCAGTCTTATCTCCTACGAGCAGTACTTC
CDR3 protein: CASSRGSLISYEQYF

J gene: TRBJ2-7
clone size: few
V gene: TRBV6-2/TRBV6-3
D gene: NA
CDR3 DNA: TGTGCCAGCAGAGACTTCGGGAGCTCCTACGAGCAGTACTTC
CDR3 protein: CASRDFGSSYEQYF

J gene: TRBJ2-3
clone size: many
V gene: TRBV7-7
D gene: TRBD1
CDR3 DNA: TGTGCCAGCAGCCCCGGGACAGGGGAAGATACGCAGTATTTT
CDR3 protein: CASSPGTGEDTQYF

J gene: TRBJ2-3
clone size: NA
V gene: TRBV6-1
D gene: TRBD2
CDR3 DNA: TGTGCCAGCATGGAGACTAGCGGGAGAGATACGCAGTATTTT
CDR3 protein: CASMETSGRDTQYF

J gene: TRBJ2-1
clone size: NA
V gene: TRBV6-1
D gene: NA
CDR3 DNA: TGTGCCAGCAGTGGTAAGACTAAATCGGATTTC
CDR3 protein: CASSGKTKSDF

J gene: TRBJ1-3
clone size: few
V gene: TRBV7-2
D gene: NA
CDR3 DNA: TGTGCCAGCAGCCTCAACCGAAACACCATATATTTT
CDR3 protein: CASSLNRNTIYF

J gene: TRBJ2-3
clone size: NA
V gene: TRBV5-6
D gene: TRBD2
CDR3 DNA: TGTGCCAGCAGCTGGAAGACTAGCGGGGGGCCCACAGATACGCAGTATTTT
CDR3 protein: CASSWKTSGGPTDTQYF

J gene: TRBJ2-3
clone size: NA
V gene: TRBV7-2
D gene: TRBD2
CDR3 DNA: TGTGCCAGCAGCCAACTAGCGGGAGGGATCACAGATACGCAGTATTTT
CDR3 protein: CASSQLAGGITDTQYF

J gene: TRBJ1-6
clone size: NA
V gene: TRBV7-9
D gene: NA
CDR3 DNA: TGTGCCAGCAGCTTACAGCTAGACCTTAATTCACCCCTCCACTTT
CDR3 protein: CASSLQLDLNSPLHF

J gene: TRBJ2-2
clone size: NA
V gene: TRBV28
D gene: NA
CDR3 DNA: TGTGCCAGCACCGAATCGGGGCGGCAGACCGGGGAGCTGTTTTTT
CDR3 protein: CASTESGRQTGELFF

J gene: TRBJ2-3
clone size: few
V gene: TRBV29-1
D gene: NA
CDR3 DNA: TGCAGCGTGACACAGAGCACAGATACGCAGTATTTT
CDR3 protein: CSVTQSTDTQYF

J gene: TRBJ2-2
clone size: many
V gene: TRBV9
D gene: NA
CDR3 DNA: TGTGCCAGCAGCGCGGACAGGAACACCGGGGAGCTGTTTTTT
CDR3 protein: CASSADRNTGELFF

J gene: TRBJ2-7
clone size: NA
V gene: TRBV18
D gene: NA
CDR3 DNA: TGTGCCAGCTCACAAATTGGCTCCTACGAGCAGTACTTC
CDR3 protein: CASSQIGSYEQYF

J gene: TRBJ2-7
clone size: many
V gene: TRBV11-2
D gene: TRBD2
CDR3 DNA: TGTGCCAGCAGCACCGGACTAGCGGGGATCTCCTCCTACGAGCAGTACTTC
CDR3 protein: CASSTGLAGISSYEQYF